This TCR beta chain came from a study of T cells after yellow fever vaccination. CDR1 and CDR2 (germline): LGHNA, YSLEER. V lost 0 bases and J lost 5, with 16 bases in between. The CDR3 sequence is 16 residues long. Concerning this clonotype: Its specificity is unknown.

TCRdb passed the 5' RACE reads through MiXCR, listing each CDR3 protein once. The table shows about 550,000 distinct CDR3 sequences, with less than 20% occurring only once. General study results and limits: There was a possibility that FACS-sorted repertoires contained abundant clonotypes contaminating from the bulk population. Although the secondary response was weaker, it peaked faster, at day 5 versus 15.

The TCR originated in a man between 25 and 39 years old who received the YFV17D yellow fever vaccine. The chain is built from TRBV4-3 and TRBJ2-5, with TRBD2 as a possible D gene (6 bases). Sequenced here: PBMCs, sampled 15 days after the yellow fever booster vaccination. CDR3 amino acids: CASSQDPGGTVETQYF. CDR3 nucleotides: TGCGCCAGCAGCCAAGATCCTGGAGGGACGGTGGAGACCCAGTACTTC.